Ten or more counts support the clone carrying this TCR beta chain. Its antigen is unidentified. Here immunoSEQ multiplex PCR was the method, and the copy in TCRdb shows in-frame clones only, minus some. The sample holds about 14,000 clones, and no clone turns up only once. The sample is drawn from a study of T cells after posttransplantation cyclophosphamide. Regarding the study as a whole: Later post-transplant blood repertoires were often dominated by donor CD8+ memory clones. TRB overlap between skin or GI tissue T cells and blood was limited. Recipient CMV seropositivity and CMV reactivation strongly tracked TRB clonality.

This CDR3 has 19 amino acids. Trimming removed 5 bases from V and 2 bases from J, with 22 bases in between. The germline V gene has CDR1 SEHNR and CDR2 FQNEAQ (reference sequence). A marrow graft followed busulfan-fludarabine conditioning, with cyclophosphamide on days +3 and +4. The chain couples TRBV7-9 to TRBJ1-6; D might be TRBD1 (6 bases). This TCR came from a female patient between 35 and 55 years old who received an allogeneic stem cell transplant from a related donor, was CMV-positive, and had no GVHD. Some of the T cells may derive from the graft donor. This specimen was PBMCs, taken about 1,200 days after allogeneic stem cell transplant with posttransplant cyclophosphamide. The CDR3 bases are TGTGCCAGCAGCCCACCGGGGGCCGCGGGAGTGACCTATAATTCACCCCTCCACTTT. The encoded protein is CASSPPGAAGVTYNSPLHF.